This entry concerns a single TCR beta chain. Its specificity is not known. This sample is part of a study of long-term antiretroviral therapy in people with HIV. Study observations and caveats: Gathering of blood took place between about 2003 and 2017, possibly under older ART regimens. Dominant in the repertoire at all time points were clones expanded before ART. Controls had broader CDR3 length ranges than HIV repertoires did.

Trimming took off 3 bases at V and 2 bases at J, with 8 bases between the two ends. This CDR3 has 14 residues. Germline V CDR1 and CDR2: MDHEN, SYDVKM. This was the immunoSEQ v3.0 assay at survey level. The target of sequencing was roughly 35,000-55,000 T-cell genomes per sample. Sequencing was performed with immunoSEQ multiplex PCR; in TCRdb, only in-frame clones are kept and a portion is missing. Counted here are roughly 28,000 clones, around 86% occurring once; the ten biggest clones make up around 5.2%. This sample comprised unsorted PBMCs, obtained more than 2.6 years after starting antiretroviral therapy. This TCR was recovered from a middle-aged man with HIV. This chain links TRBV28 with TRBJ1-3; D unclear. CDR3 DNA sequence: TGTGCCAGCAGTTTTCAAGTTACTGGAAACACCATATATTTT. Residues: CASSFQVTGNTIYF.